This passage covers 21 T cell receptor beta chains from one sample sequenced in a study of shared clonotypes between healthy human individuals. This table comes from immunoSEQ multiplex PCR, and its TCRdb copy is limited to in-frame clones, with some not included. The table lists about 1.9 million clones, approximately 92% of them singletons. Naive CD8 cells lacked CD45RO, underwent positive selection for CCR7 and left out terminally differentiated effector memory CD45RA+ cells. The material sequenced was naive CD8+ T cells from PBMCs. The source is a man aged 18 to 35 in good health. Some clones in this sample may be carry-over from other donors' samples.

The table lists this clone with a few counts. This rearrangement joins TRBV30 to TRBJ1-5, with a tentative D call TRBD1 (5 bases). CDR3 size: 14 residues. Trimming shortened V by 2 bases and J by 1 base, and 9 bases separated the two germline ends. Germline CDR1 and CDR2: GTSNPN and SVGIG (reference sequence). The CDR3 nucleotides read TGTGCCTGGAGTCAGGGTATCAGCAATCAGCCCCAGCATTTT. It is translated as CAWSQGISNQPQHF.

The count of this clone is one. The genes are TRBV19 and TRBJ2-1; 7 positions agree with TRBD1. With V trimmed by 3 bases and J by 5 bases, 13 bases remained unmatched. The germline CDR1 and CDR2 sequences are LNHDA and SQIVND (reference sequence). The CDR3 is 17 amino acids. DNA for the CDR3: TGTGCCAGTAGTATGTGGGACAGTGGGGAAGTCCACAATGAGCAGTTCTTC. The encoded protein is CASSMWDSGEVHNEQFF.

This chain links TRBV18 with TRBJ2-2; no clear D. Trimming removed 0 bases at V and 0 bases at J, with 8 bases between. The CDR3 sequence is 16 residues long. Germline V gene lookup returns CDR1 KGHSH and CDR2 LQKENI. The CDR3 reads CASSPPEPANTGELFF. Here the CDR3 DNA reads TGTGCCAGCTCACCACCGGAGCCGGCGAACACCGGGGAGCTGTTTTTT. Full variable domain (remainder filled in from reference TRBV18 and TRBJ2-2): NAGVMQNPRHLVRRRGQEARLRCSPMKGHSHVYWYRQLPEEGLKFMVYLQKENIIDESGMPKERFSAEFPKEGPSILRIQQVVRGDSAAYFCASSPPEPANTGELFFGEGSRLTVL.

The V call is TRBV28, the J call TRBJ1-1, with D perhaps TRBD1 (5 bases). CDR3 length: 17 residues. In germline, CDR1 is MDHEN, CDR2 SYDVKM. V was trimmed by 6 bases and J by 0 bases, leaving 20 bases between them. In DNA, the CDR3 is TGTGCCAGCAGCACCGAGCACCTGACAGCGTTGAACACTGAAGCTTTCTTT. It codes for CASSTEHLTALNTEAFF. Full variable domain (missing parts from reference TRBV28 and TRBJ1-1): DVKVTQSSRYLVKRTGEKVFLECVQDMDHENMFWYRQDPGLGLRLIYFSYDVKMKEKGDIPEGYSVSREKKERFSLILESASTNQTSMYLCASSTEHLTALNTEAFFGQGTRLTVV.

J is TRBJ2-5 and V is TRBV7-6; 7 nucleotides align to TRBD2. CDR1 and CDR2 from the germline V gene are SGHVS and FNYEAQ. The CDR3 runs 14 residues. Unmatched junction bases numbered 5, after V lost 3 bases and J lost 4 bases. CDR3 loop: CASSFLGGIETQYF. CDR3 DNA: TGTGCCAGCAGCTTTCTCGGGGGGATAGAGACCCAGTACTTC. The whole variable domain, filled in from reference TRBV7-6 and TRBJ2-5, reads GAGVSQSPRYKVTKRGQDVALRCDPISGHVSLYWYRQALGQGPEFLTYFNYEAQQDKSGLPNDRFSAERPEGSISTLTIQRTEQRDSAMYRCASSFLGGIETQYFGPGTRLLVL.

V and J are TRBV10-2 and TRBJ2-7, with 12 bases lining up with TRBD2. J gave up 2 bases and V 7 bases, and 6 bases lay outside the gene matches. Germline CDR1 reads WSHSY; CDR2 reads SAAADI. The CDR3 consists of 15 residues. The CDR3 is CASTETSGRPYEQYF. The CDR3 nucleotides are TGCGCCAGCACCGAGACTAGCGGGAGACCCTACGAGCAGTACTTC.

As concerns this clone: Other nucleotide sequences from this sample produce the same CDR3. The CDR3 sequence: CASSGTSGSYNEQFF. The CDR3 DNA is TGCGCCAGCTCAGGGACTAGCGGGAGCTACAATGAGCAGTTCTTC. The chain joins TRBV5-1 to TRBJ2-1; 14 nucleotides line up with TRBD2. From germline, CDR1 is SGHRS and CDR2 YFSETQ. Trimming at V came to 7 bases and at J to 3 bases, leaving 3 bases not matched to a gene. CDR3 size: 15 residues.

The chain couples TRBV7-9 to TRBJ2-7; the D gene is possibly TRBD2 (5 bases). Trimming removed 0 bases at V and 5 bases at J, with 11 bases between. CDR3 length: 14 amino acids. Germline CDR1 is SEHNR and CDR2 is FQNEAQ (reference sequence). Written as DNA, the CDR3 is TGTGCCAGCAGCTTAGCGGGAGAACGAGACGAGCAGTACTTC. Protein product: CASSLAGERDEQYF.

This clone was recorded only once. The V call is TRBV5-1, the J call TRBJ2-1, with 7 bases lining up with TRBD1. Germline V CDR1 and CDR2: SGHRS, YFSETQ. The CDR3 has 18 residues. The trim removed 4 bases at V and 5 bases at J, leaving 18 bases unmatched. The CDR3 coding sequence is TGCGCCAGCAGCCAAAACCGAAGACAGGGCCAATTGAACAATGAGCAGTTCTTC. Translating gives CASSQNRRQGQLNNEQFF.

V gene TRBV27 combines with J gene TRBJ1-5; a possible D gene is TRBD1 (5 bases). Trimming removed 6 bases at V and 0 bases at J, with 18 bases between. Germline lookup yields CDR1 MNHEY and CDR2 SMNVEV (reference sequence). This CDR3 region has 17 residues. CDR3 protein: CASRPTEASYSNQPQHF. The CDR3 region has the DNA TGTGCCAGCAGGCCGACAGAAGCCTCCTATAGCAATCAGCCCCAGCATTTT.

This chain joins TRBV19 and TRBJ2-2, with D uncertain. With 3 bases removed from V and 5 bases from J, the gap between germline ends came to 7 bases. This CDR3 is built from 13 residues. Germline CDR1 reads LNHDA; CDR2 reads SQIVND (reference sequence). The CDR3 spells CASSIQETGELFF. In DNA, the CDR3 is TGTGCCAGTAGTATCCAGGAGACCGGGGAGCTGTTTTTT.

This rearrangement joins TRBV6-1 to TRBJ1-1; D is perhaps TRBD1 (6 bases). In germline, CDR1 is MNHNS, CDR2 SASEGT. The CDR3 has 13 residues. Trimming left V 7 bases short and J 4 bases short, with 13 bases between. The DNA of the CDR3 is TGTGCCAGCACCGAAAGGGGGGGCACTGAAGCTTTCTTT. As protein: CASTERGGTEAFF.

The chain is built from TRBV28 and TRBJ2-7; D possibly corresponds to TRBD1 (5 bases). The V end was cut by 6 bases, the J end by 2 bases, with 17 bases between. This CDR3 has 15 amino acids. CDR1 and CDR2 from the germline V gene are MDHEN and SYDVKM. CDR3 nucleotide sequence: TGTGCCAGCAGGGCTTCGGCAGGGTGGGCCTACGAGCAGTACTTC. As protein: CASRASAGWAYEQYF.

CDR3 in amino acids: CASSPDWGSYNEQFF. CDR3 nucleotides: TGTGCCAGCAGTCCTGACTGGGGCTCCTACAATGAGCAGTTCTTC. V is TRBV7-7 and J is TRBJ2-1; no clear D. V lost 6 bases, J lost 0 bases, and 12 bases lay in between. Germline V CDR1 and CDR2: SSHAT, FNYEAQ (reference sequence). There are 15 residues in the CDR3.

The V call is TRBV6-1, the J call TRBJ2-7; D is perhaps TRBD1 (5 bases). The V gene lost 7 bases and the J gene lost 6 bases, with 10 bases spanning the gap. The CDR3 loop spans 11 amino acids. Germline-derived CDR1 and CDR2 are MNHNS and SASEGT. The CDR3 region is CASTLGLEQYF. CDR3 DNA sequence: TGTGCCAGCACTTTGGGGCTCGAGCAGTACTTC.

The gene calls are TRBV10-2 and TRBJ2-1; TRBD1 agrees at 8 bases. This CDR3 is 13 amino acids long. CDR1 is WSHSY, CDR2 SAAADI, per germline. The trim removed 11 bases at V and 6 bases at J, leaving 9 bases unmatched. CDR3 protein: CAAADRVSNEQFF. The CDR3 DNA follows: TGCGCCGCTGCGGACAGGGTGAGCAATGAGCAGTTCTTC.

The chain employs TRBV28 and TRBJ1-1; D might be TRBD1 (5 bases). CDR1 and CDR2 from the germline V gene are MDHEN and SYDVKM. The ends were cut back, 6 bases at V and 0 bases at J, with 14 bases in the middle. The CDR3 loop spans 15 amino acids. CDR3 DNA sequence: TGTGCCAGCAGGTGGGTGGGGGAAGTGAACACTGAAGCTTTCTTT. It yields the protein CASRWVGEVNTEAFF.

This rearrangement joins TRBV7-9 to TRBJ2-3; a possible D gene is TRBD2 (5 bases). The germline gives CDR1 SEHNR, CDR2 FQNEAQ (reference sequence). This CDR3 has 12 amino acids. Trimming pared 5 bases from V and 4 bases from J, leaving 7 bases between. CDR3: CASSPAADTQYF. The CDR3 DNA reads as TGTGCCAGCAGCCCAGCGGCAGATACGCAGTATTTT. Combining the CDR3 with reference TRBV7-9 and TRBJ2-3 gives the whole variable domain DTGVSQNPRHKITKRGQNVTFRCDPISEHNRLYWYRQTLGQGPEFLTYFQNEAQLEKSRLLSDRFSAERPKGSFSTLEIQRTEQGDSAMYLCASSPAADTQYFGPGTRLTVL.

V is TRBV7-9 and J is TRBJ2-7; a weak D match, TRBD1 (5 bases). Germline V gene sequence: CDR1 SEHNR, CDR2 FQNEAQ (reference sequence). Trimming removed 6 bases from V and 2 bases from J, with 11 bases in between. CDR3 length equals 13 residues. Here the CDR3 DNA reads TGTGCCAGCAGACAGGACGGAGCCTACGAGCAGTACTTC. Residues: CASRQDGAYEQYF.

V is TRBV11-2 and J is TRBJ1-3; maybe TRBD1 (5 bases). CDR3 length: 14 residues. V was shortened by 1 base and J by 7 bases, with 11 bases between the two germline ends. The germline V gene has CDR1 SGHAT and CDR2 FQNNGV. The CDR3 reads CASSLVGDGNTIYF. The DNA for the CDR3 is TGTGCCAGCAGCTTAGTTGGGGACGGGAACACCATATATTTT.

The CDR3 here is CASSFPTGMASYEQYF. In nucleotides, the CDR3 is TGTGCCAGCAGCTTCCCGACAGGAATGGCCTCCTACGAGCAGTACTTC. The chain links TRBV7-9 to TRBJ2-7; possibly TRBD1 for D (6 bases). V was trimmed by 3 bases and J by 0 bases, leaving 15 bases between them. This CDR3 contains 16 residues. CDR1 SEHNR and CDR2 FQNEAQ come from the germline V gene (reference sequence).